The present TCR beta chain was sequenced within a study of blood T cell repertoires in COVID-19. The method was immunoSEQ multiplex PCR; TCRdb's version includes in-frame clones alone and lacks a portion of them. There are more than 90,000 clones in the sample; 85% occur only once, and about 1.3% lies in the top ten. The receptor was isolated from a man aged 40-55 years with acute or convalescent COVID-19. The sequenced material came from peripheral blood.

CDR3 coding DNA: TGTGCCTGGGGGGGACAGGGGCTGAACACCGGGGAGCTGTTTTTT. Protein product: CAWGGQGLNTGELFF. The rearrangement joins TRBV30 to TRBJ2-2, with 10 bases matching TRBD1. The germline V gene has CDR1 GTSNPN and CDR2 SVGIG (reference sequence). CDR3 length: 15 residues. The junction had 4 bases not matched to a gene; V was cut back by 5 bases and J by 1 base.